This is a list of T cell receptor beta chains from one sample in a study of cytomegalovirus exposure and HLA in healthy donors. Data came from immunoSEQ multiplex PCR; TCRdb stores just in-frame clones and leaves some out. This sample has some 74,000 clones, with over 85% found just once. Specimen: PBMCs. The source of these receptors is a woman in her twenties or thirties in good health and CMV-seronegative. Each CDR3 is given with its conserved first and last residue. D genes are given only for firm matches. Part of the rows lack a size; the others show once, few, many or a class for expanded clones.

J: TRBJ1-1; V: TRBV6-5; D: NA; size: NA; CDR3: CASSEGVWTEAFF; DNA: TGTGCCAGCTCAGAGGGTGTGTGGACTGAAGCTTTCTTT
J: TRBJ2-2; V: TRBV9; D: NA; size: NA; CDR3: CASSPSGSGELFF; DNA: TGTGCCAGCAGCCCTTCGGGATCCGGGGAGCTGTTTTTT
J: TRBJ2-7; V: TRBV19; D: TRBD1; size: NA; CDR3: CASSRTGGAYEQYF; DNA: TGTGCCAGTAGCCGTACAGGGGGCGCGTACGAGCAGTACTTC
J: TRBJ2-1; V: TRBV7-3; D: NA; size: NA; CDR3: CASSVAANNEQFF; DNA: TGTGCCAGCAGCGTAGCGGCCAACAATGAGCAGTTCTTC
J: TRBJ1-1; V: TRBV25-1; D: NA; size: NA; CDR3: CASSAYRENTEAFF; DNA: TGTGCCAGCAGTGCCTACAGGGAGAACACTGAAGCTTTCTTT
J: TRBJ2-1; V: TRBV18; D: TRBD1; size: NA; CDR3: CASSTGTGGRNEQFF; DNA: TGTGCCAGCTCAACCGGGACAGGGGGCAGGAATGAGCAGTTCTTC
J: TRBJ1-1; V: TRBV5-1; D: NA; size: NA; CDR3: CASSWIRGNTEAFF; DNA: TGCGCCAGCAGTTGGATTAGGGGTAACACTGAAGCTTTCTTT
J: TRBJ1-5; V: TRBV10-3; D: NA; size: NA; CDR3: CAISENPRTVGQPQHF; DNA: TGTGCCATCAGTGAGAATCCCCGGACAGTCGGCCAGCCCCAGCATTTT
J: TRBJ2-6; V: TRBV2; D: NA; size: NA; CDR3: CASLGLAGRTSGANVLTF; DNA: TGTGCCAGCCTCGGCCTGGCAGGCCGAACCTCTGGGGCCAACGTCCTGACTTTC
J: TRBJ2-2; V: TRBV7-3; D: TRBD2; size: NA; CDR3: CASSLFLGSGRAGTGELFF; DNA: TGTGCCAGCAGCTTATTTCTTGGTAGCGGGAGGGCCGGAACCGGGGAGCTGTTTTTT
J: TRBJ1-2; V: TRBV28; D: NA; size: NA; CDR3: CASSSPGGGLWNYGYTF; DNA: TGTGCCAGCAGTTCCCCCGGGGGGGGGCTATGGAACTATGGCTACACCTTC
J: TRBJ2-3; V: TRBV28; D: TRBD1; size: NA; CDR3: CASTDPQGAKADTQYF; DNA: TGTGCCAGCACTGACCCCCAGGGGGCGAAGGCAGATACGCAGTATTTT
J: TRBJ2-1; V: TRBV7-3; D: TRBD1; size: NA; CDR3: CASSATGTGSLSSYNEQFF; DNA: TGTGCCAGCAGCGCGACCGGGACAGGGTCCTTAAGCTCCTACAATGAGCAGTTCTTC
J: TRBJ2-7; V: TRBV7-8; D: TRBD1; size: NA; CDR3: CASTAGTGRGEQYF; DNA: TGTGCCAGCACCGCCGGGACAGGGCGTGGTGAGCAGTACTTC
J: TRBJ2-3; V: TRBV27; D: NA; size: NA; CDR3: CASGYLPRDTQYF; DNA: TGTGCCAGCGGCTACTTACCTAGGGATACGCAGTATTTT
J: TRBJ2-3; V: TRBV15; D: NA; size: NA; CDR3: CATSGRGGGIADTQYF; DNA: TGTGCCACCAGCGGCCGTGGGGGGGGCATAGCAGATACGCAGTATTTT
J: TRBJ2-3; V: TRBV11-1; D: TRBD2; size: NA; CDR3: CASSLGEGLASTDTQYF; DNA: TGTGCCAGCAGCTTGGGGGAGGGACTAGCTAGCACAGATACGCAGTATTTT
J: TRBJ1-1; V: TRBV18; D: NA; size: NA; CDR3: CASSPKNTEAFF; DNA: TGTGCCAGCTCACCTAAGAACACTGAAGCTTTCTTT
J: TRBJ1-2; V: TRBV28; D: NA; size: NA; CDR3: CASSLGGIYGYTF; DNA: TGTGCCAGCAGTTTGGGAGGAATCTATGGCTACACCTTC
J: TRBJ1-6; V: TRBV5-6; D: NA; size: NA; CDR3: CASSLRRGSPLHF; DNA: TGTGCCAGCAGCCTCAGGCGGGGTTCACCCCTCCACTTT
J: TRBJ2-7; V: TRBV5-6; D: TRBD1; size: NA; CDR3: CASSLGQGAYEQYF; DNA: TGTGCCAGCAGCTTGGGACAGGGGGCCTACGAGCAGTACTTC
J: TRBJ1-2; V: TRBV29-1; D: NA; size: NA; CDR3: CSVVNGGYTF; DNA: TGCAGCGTTGTTAATGGCGGCTACACCTTC
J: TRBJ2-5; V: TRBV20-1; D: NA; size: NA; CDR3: CSVPDTKTQYF; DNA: TGCAGTGTTCCAGACACGAAGACCCAGTACTTC
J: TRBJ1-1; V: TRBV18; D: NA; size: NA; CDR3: CASSPGAALNTEAFF; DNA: TGTGCCAGCTCACCGGGCGCAGCTTTGAACACTGAAGCTTTCTTT
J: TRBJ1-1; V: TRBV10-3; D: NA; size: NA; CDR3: CAISAAPTANTEAFF; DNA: TGTGCCATCAGTGCAGCACCGACAGCGAACACTGAAGCTTTCTTT
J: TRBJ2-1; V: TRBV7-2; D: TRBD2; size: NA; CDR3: CASSFAGGLAGGTNEQFF; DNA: TGTGCCAGCAGCTTCGCCGGAGGGTTGGCGGGGGGCACCAATGAGCAGTTCTTC
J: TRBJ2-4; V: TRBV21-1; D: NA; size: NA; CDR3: CASSIPLARDRDFLAKNIQYF; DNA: TGTGCCAGCAGCATCCCTCTTGCTCGGGACAGGGACTTTCTAGCCAAAAACATTCAGTACTTC
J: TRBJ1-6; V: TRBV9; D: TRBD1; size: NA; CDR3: CASSASGGDSPLHF; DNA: TGTGCCAGCAGCGCCTCAGGGGGCGACTCACCCCTCCACTTT
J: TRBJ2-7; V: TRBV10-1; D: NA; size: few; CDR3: CASSESNRDLNYEQYF; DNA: TGCGCCAGCAGTGAGTCGAATCGGGACTTGAATTACGAGCAGTACTTC
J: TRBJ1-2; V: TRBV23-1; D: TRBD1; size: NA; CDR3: CASKGTGGSGYTF; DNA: TGCGCCAGCAAAGGGACAGGGGGTTCCGGCTACACCTTC
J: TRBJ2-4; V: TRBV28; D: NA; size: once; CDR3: CASSIGGQLAKNIQYF; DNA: TGTGCCAGCAGTATAGGTGGACAGCTAGCCAAAAACATTCAGTACTTC
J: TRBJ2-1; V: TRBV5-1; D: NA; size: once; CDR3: CASSTPSNEQFF; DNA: TGCGCCAGCAGCACACCAAGCAATGAGCAGTTCTTC
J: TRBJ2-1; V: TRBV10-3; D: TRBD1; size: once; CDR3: CAISTGTGVGEQFF; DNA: TGTGCCATCAGTACCGGGACAGGGGTTGGTGAGCAGTTCTTC
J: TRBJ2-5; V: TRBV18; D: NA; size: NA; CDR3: CASSPPMSQETQYF; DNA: TGTGCCAGCTCACCACCGATGAGCCAAGAGACCCAGTACTTC
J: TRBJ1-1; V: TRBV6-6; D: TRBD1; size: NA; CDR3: CASRSDREGWGEAFF; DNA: TGTGCCAGCAGATCCGACAGGGAAGGATGGGGTGAAGCTTTCTTT
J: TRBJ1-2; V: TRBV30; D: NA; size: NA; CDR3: CAWSTEIPLTNYGYTF; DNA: TGTGCCTGGAGTACAGAGATACCATTAACTAACTATGGCTACACCTTC
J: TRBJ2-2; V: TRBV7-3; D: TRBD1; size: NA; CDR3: CASSPDRGRTGELFF; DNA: TGTGCCAGCAGCCCGGACAGGGGGCGGACCGGGGAGCTGTTTTTT
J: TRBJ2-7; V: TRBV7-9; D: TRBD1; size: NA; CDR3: CASSSSDRDSYEQYF; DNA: TGTGCCAGCAGCTCGTCGGACAGGGACTCCTACGAGCAGTACTTC
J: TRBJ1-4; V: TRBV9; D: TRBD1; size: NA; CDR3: CASSVEWDRGKLFF; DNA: TGTGCCAGCAGCGTCGAGTGGGACAGGGGGAAACTGTTTTTT
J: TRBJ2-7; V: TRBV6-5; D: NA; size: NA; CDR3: CASSYSPRGSYEQYF; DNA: TGTGCCAGCAGTTACTCTCCACGAGGATCCTACGAGCAGTACTTC
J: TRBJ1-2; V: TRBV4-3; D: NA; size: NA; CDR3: CASSQDAGIYGYTF; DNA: TGCGCCAGCAGCCAAGATGCGGGGATTTATGGCTACACCTTC
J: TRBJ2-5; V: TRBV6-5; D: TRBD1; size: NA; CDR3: CASSYFGTGAQETQYF; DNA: TGTGCCAGCAGTTACTTTGGGACAGGGGCTCAAGAGACCCAGTACTTC